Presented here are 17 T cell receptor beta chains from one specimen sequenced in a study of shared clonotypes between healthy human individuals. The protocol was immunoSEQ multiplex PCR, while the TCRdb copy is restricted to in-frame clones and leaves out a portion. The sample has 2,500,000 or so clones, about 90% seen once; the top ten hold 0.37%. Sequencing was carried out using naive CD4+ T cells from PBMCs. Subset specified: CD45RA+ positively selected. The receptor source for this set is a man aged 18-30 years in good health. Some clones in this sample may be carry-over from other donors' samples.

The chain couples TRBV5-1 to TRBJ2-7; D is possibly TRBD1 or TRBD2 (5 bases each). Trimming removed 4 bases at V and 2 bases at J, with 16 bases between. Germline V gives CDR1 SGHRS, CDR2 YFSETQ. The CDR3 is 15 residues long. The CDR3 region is CASSPNSLGAYEQYF. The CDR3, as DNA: TGCGCCAGCAGCCCAAATTCGTTGGGGGCCTACGAGCAGTACTTC.

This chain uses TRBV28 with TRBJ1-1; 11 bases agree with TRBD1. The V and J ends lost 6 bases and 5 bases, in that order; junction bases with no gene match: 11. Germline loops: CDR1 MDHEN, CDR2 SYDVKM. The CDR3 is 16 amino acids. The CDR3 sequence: CASSSPGDRGGTEAFF. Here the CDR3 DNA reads TGTGCCAGCAGCTCGCCTGGGGACAGGGGGGGGACTGAAGCTTTCTTT.

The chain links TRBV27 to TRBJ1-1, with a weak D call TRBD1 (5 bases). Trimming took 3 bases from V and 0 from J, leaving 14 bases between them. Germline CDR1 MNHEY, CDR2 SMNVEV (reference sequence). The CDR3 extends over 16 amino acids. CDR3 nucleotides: TGTGCCAGCAGTTTTTTTTCCCGGGGCATGAACACTGAAGCTTTCTTT. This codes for CASSFFSRGMNTEAFF.

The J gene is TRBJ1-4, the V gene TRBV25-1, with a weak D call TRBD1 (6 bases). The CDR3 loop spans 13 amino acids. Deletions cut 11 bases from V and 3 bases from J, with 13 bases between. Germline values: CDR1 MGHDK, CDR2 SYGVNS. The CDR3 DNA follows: TGTGCCTGCCACAGGGACTCTAATGAAAAACTGTTTTTT. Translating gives CACHRDSNEKLFF.

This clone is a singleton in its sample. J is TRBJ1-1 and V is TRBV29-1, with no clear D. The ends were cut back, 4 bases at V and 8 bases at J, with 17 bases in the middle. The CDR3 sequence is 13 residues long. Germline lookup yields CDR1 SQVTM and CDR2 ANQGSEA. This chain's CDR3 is CSVVSSHLREAFF. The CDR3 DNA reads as TGCAGCGTTGTTTCAAGTCATCTTCGGGAAGCTTTCTTT.

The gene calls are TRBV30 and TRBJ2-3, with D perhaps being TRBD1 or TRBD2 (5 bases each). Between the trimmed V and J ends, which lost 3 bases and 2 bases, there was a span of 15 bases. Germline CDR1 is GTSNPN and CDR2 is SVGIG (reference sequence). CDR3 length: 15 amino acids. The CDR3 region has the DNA TGTGCCTGGAGCCCATCGGGACGGCTCACAGATACGCAGTATTTT. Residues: CAWSPSGRLTDTQYF.

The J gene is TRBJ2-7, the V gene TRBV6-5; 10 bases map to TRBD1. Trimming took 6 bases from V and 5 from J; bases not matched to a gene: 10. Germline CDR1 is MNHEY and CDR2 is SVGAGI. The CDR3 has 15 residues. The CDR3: CASSRPGQGFDEQYF. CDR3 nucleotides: TGTGCCAGCAGCCGACCGGGACAGGGGTTCGACGAGCAGTACTTC.

The chain's CDR3 is CAISGTGGETQYF. CDR3 bases: TGTGCCATCAGTGGGACAGGGGGCGAGACCCAGTACTTC. This rearrangement joins TRBV10-3 to TRBJ2-5, with TRBD1 identical over 11 bases. Per germline, CDR1 ENHRY and CDR2 SYGVKD. V lost 4 bases to trimming and J lost 5 bases; unmatched junction nucleotides: 0. The CDR3 contains 13 residues.

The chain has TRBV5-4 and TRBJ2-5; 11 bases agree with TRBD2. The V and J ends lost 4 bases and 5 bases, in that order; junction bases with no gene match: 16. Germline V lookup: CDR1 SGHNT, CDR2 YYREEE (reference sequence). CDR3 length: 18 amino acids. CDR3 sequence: CASSAFTLAGGPGETQYF. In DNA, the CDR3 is TGTGCCAGCAGCGCCTTTACCTTAGCGGGAGGGCCGGGGGAGACCCAGTACTTC.

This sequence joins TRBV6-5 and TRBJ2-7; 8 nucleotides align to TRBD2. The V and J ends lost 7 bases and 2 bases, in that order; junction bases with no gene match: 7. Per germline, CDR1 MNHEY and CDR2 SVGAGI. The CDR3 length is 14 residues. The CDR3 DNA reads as TGTGCCAGCACCCCCGGGCGGGGGGCCTACGAGCAGTACTTC. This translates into CASTPGRGAYEQYF.

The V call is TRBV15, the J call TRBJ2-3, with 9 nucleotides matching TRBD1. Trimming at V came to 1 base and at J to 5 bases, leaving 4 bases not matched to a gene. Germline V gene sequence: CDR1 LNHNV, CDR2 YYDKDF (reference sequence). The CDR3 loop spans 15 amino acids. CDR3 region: CATSRGQGDLDTQYF. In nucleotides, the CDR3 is TGTGCCACCAGCAGAGGACAGGGGGATTTAGATACGCAGTATTTT.

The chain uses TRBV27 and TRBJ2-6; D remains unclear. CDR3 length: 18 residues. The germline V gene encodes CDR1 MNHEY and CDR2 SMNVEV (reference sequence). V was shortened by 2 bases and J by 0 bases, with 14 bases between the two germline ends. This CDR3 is CASSLKARVNSGANVLTF. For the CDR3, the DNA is TGTGCCAGCAGTTTAAAGGCCCGTGTCAACTCTGGGGCCAACGTCCTGACTTTC.

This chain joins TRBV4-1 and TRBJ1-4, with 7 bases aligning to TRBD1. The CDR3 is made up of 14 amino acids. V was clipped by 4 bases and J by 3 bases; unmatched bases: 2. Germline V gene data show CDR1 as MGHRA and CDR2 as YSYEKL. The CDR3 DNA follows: TGCGCCAGCAGCCCAGGGGGAGCTAATGAAAAACTGTTTTTT. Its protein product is CASSPGGANEKLFF.

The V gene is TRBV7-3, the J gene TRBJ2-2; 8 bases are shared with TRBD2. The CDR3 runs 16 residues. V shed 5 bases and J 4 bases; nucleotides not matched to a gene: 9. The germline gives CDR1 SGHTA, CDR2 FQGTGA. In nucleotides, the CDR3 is TGTGCCAGCAGCCCTGACCGACTAGCGTCCACCGGGGAGCTGTTTTTT. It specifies CASSPDRLASTGELFF.

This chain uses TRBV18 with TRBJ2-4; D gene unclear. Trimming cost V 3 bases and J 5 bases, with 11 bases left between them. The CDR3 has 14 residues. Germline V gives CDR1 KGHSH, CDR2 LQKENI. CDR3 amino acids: CASSPPASENIQYF. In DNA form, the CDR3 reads TGTGCCAGCTCACCCCCAGCTTCAGAAAACATTCAGTACTTC.

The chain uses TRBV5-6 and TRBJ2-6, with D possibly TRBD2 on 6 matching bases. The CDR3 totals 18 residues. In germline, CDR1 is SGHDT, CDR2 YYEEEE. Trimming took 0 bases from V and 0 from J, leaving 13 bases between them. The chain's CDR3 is CASSLAAGSPSGANVLTF. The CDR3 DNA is TGTGCCAGCAGCTTGGCCGCGGGGTCCCCCTCTGGGGCCAACGTCCTGACTTTC.

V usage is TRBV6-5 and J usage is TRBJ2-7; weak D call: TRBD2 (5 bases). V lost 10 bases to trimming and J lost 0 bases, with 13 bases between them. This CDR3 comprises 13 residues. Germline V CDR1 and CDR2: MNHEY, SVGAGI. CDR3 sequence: CAIRRESSYEQYF. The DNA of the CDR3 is TGTGCCATCCGACGGGAAAGCTCCTACGAGCAGTACTTC.